A single TCR beta chain is shown here with its context. TCRdb's table, derived via immunoSEQ multiplex PCR, lists solely in-frame clones and lacks some. The profile shows 4,000 to 4,500 clones, roughly two fifths of them singletons. This specimen comes from a study of T cells in localized non-small cell lung cancer. This CDR3 has 12 residues. V lost 5 bases and J lost 2, with 10 bases in between. From germline, CDR1 is SQVTM and CDR2 ANQGSEA. The sequence was collected from a woman aged 40 to 75 with stage I lung adenocarcinoma. The genes are TRBV29-1 and TRBJ2-7; D unresolved. The sample was lung tumor tissue, taken before any cancer treatment. CDR3 protein: CSVLGLAYEQYF. The CDR3 DNA is TGCAGCGTTTTAGGGTTAGCCTACGAGCAGTACTTC.